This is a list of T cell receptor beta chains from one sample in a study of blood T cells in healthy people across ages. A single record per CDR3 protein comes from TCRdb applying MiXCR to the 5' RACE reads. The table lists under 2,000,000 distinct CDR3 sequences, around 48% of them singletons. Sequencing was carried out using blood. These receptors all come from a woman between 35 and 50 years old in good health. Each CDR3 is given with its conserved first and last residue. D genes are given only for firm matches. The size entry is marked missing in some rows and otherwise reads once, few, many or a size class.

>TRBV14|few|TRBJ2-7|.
TGTGCCAGCAGCCCCCTTCCCGGGACCCCTATAGCCGAGCAGTACTTC
CASSPLPGTPIAEQYF
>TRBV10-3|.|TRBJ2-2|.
TGTGCCATCAGTGAGAACCCGAACACCGGGGAGCTGTTTTTT
CAISENPNTGELFF
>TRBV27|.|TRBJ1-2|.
TGTGCCAGCAGTTTACGGGGGACGAGCTATGGCTACACCTTC
CASSLRGTSYGYTF
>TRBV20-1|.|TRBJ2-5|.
TGCAGTGCTAGAACCGGTTTAGGGACGGCCCAGTACTTC
CSARTGLGTAQYF
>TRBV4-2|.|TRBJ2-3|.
TGTGCCAGCAGCCAAGATCTTAGGGGCGGGGAGCCAGATACGCAGTATTTT
CASSQDLRGGEPDTQYF
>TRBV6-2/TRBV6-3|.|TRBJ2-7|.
TGTGCCTCGAAAGCCGGACTAACCACCGAGCAGTACTTC
CASKAGLTTEQYF
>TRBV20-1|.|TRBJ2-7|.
TGCAGTGCTAGACGTCTACATTTGCAGGGACCGATCTCCTACGAGCAGTACTTC
CSARRLHLQGPISYEQYF
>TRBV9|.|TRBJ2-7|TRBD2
TGTGCCAGCAGCGGCGGGACTAGCGGCGAGCAGTACTTC
CASSGGTSGEQYF
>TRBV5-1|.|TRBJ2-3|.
TGCGCCAGCAGCTTCACTACCGCAAGCACAGATACGCAGTATTTT
CASSFTTASTDTQYF
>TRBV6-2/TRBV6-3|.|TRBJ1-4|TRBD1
TGTGCCAGCAGTACACAGGGGGTGGCTAATGAAAAACTGTTTTTT
CASSTQGVANEKLFF
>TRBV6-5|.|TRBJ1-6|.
TGTGCCAGCAGTTCTCCAAGGGGGACCTCCTATAATTCACCCCTCCACTTT
CASSSPRGTSYNSPLHF
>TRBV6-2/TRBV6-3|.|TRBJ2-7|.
TGTGCCAGCACACCGACGGATTACGAGCAGTACTTC
CASTPTDYEQYF
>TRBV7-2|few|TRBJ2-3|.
TGTGCCAGCCAGCTTGAAGGGTTGAGGGATACGCAGTATTTT
CASQLEGLRDTQYF
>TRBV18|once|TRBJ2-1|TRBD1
TGTGCCAGCTCCCAAGGTTGGACAGGGGCCCAGAGTGAGCAGTTCTTC
CASSQGWTGAQSEQFF
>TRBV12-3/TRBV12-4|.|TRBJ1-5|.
TGTGCCAGCAGCCCCCGGAGTTTGAATCAGCCCCAGCATTTT
CASSPRSLNQPQHF
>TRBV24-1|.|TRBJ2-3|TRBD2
TGTGCCACCAGTGAGAGGGCGGGGGGATTCACAGATACGCAGTATTTT
CATSERAGGFTDTQYF
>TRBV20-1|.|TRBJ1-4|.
TGCAGTGCTCCCACCGCAGGGAGGGATGAAAAACTGTTTTTT
CSAPTAGRDEKLFF
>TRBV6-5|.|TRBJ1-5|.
TGTGCCAGCAGTTATCAGGTCAATCAGCCCCAGCATTTT
CASSYQVNQPQHF
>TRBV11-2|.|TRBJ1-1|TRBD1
TGTGCCAGCAGCTTCGGACAGGTGAACACTGAAGCTTTCTTT
CASSFGQVNTEAFF
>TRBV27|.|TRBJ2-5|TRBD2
TGTGCCAGCAGTTTACTAGCGGGGGACCGCAGGGCCCAGTACTTC
CASSLLAGDRRAQYF
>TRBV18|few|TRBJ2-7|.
TGTGCCAGCTCACCACAGTTGGGTGAGCAGTACTTC
CASSPQLGEQYF
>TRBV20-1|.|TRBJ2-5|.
TGCAGTGCTAGAGCCCATAGCGGAGAGACCCAGTACTTC
CSARAHSGETQYF
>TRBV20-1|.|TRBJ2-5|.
TGCAGTGCCACTAACAGGGCTCAAGAGACCCAGTACTTC
CSATNRAQETQYF
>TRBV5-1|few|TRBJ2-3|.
TGCGCCAGTCCTCCCGGGTCAGATACGCAGTATTTT
CASPPGSDTQYF
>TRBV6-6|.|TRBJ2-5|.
TGTGCCAGCAGTACGAAGGGAATCGATCGGCAAGAGACCCAGTACTTC
CASSTKGIDRQETQYF
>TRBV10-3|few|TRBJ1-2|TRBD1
TGTGCCATCAGACCCGGACAGGGCGTCTATGGCTACACCTTC
CAIRPGQGVYGYTF
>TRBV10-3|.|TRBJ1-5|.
TGTGCCATCAGCGGGGATCCAAATCAGCCCCAGCATTTT
CAISGDPNQPQHF
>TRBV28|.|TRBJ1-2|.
TGTGCCAGCAGTTTACCGCTGACAGCTAACTATGGCTACACCTTC
CASSLPLTANYGYTF
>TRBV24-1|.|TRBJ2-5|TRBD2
TGTGCCACCAGTCCAGCTAGCGGGGTAGAGACCCAGTACTTC
CATSPASGVETQYF